This TCR beta chain originates from a study of blood T cells in healthy people across ages. In germline, CDR1 is SGHRS, CDR2 YFSETQ. CDR3 length equals 15 residues. V gave up 0 bases and J gave up 2 bases; unmatched junction bases: 3. A second PCR, run for roughly 7 to 11 cycles, used a sample-barcoded 5' primer plus a J-beta primer mix. TCRdb used MiXCR to reprocess the 5' RACE reads, holding one entry per CDR3 protein. The data contain 1.4 million to 1.5 million distinct CDR3 sequences, about 40% of them singletons. Details on this clonotype: Its specificity is not known.

General study results and limits: A strong correlation was found between TCR beta diversity and the percentage of naive T cells.

The receptor's source is a woman younger than 35 in good health. V usage is TRBV5-1 and J usage is TRBJ2-3, with 7 bases identical to TRBD1. Source material: blood. For the CDR3, the DNA is TGCGCCAGCAGCTTGGTGGGACAGTACACAGATACGCAGTATTTT. Translated, it gives CASSLVGQYTDTQYF. Based on the CDR3 plus reference TRBV5-1 and TRBJ2-3, the full variable domain is KAGVTQTPRYLIKTRGQQVTLSCSPISGHRSVSWYQQTPGQGLQFLFEYFSETQRNKGNFPGRFSGRQFSNSRSEMNVSTLELGDSALYLCASSLVGQYTDTQYFGPGTRLTVL.